What follows is one T cell receptor beta chain and its context. What it binds is unknown. The sample is drawn from a study of OX40 agonist ivuxolimab in advanced cancers. Study-level background: Those enrolled were 80% to 85% male, with a mean age of 60 years and ages from 23 to 79. Study-wide points: Normalized expansion of T-cell clones was also low for some nonresponders.

Using immunoSEQ multiplex PCR, the repertoire was profiled, and TCRdb retains in-frame clones only, with some absent. The sample carries around 40,000 clones, less than 85% recorded once. V lost 1 base and J 3 bases, leaving 12 bases between the germline ends. Looked up from germline, CDR1 is SGHTA and CDR2 is FQGNSA. This CDR3 comprises 16 residues. Sample: CD4+ or CD8+ T cells sorted from blood, taken in a trial of the OX40 agonist ivuxolimab. The sequence came from an adult with an advanced solid tumor such as melanoma, head and neck, liver or kidney cancer. J is TRBJ2-2 and V is TRBV7-2, with D possibly called TRBD1 or TRBD2 (6 bases each). CDR3 in amino acids: CASSLVGGRYTGELFF. The CDR3 coding sequence is TGTGCCAGCAGCTTAGTGGGGGGCCGTTACACCGGGGAGCTGTTTTTT.